This entry lists 9 T cell receptor beta chains sequenced from one sample in a study of technical replicates of blood from four donors. Generated by immunoSEQ multiplex PCR, the TCRdb table keeps only in-frame clones and is missing some. The data contain roughly 71,000 clones, roughly 96% of them seen just once; the ten biggest clones take up 0.2% to 0.3%. Sequenced material: T cells isolated from PBMCs. These receptors were collected from a human donor in good health.

The chain links TRBV28 to TRBJ2-7; 8 bases fit TRBD1. The CDR3 contains 18 residues. CDR1 is MDHEN and CDR2 is SYDVKM in the germline V gene. V was pared by 7 bases and J by 3 bases, with 20 bases of the junction left unmatched. Written as DNA, the CDR3 is TGTGCCAGCACCAGGACCCGGGACAGGCGAATCTCAAACTACGAGCAGTACTTC. It encodes CASTRTRDRRISNYEQYF.

This sequence joins TRBV18 and TRBJ1-2; D gene uncertain. Per the germline V gene, CDR1 is KGHSH and CDR2 is LQKENI. The CDR3 runs to 14 residues. V was shortened by 3 bases and J by 2 bases, with 10 bases between the two germline ends. This CDR3 reads CASSPITDNYGYTF. The CDR3 DNA is TGTGCCAGCTCACCCATAACAGACAACTATGGCTACACCTTC.

The chain combines TRBV5-1 with TRBJ2-2; maybe TRBD1 (5 bases). CDR1 is SGHRS and CDR2 is YFSETQ in the germline V gene. The CDR3 sequence is 16 residues long. The V gene lost 1 base and the J gene lost 1 base, with 11 bases spanning the gap. CDR3 sequence (DNA): TGCGCCAGCAGCTTGACGACCACAGGGAACACCGGGGAGCTGTTTTTT. This encodes CASSLTTTGNTGELFF.

This chain joins TRBV7-9 and TRBJ2-7; no clear D gene. The ends were cut back, 5 bases at V and 2 bases at J, with 10 bases in the middle. The V gene's germline CDR1 is SEHNR and CDR2 FQNEAQ (reference sequence). This CDR3 contains 13 residues. Here the CDR3 DNA reads TGTGCCAGCAGCCCGGCGGAGCCCTACGAGCAGTACTTC. It yields the protein CASSPAEPYEQYF.

The V and J genes are TRBV9 and TRBJ1-1, with D perhaps matching TRBD1 (6 bases). The CDR3 has 14 residues. The V gene's germline CDR1 is SGDLS and CDR2 YYNGEE. V gave up 0 bases and J gave up 8 bases, with 14 bases separating them. In DNA, the CDR3 is TGTGCCAGCAGCGTAGCCCCAGGGGAGGGCGAAGCTTTCTTT. Amino acid sequence: CASSVAPGEGEAFF. Complete variable domain (other parts from reference TRBV9 and TRBJ1-1): DSGVTQTPKHLITATGQRVTLRCSPRSGDLSVYWYQQSLDQGLQFLIQYYNGEERAKGNILERFSAQQFPDLHSELNLSSLELGDSALYFCASSVAPGEGEAFFGQGTRLTVV.

This rearrangement joins TRBV27 to TRBJ2-7; 8 bases map to TRBD1. Per the germline V gene, CDR1 is MNHEY and CDR2 is SMNVEV (reference sequence). The V and J ends lost 1 base and 5 bases, in that order; junction bases with no gene match: 4. The CDR3 extends over 14 amino acids. CDR3 in DNA: TGTGCCAGCAGTTTATGGGGGACAGGCAACGAGCAGTACTTC. Protein: CASSLWGTGNEQYF.

This sequence joins TRBV18 and TRBJ2-3, with D possibly matching TRBD2 (5 bases). Trimming removed 0 bases from V and 4 bases from J, with 14 bases in between. The CDR3 length is 16 residues. Germline V gene data show CDR1 as KGHSH and CDR2 as LQKENI. CDR3 in amino acids: CASSPPRTAYPDTQYF. The CDR3 DNA sequence: TGTGCCAGCTCACCACCAAGGACTGCCTATCCAGATACGCAGTATTTT.

This chain connects TRBV28 to TRBJ2-7; TRBD2 agrees at 14 bases. V trimming: 4 bases; J trimming: 3 bases; junction bases outside the gene matches: 11. This CDR3 contains 18 residues. The germline V gene encodes CDR1 MDHEN and CDR2 SYDVKM. In nucleotides, the CDR3 is TGTGCCAGCAGTTCCAGGCGGACTAGCGGGGGGCCACTCTACGAGCAGTACTTC. It codes for CASSSRRTSGGPLYEQYF.

This clone turned up a few times. The J gene is TRBJ2-3, the V gene TRBV10-3, with 12 bases lining up with TRBD2. Germline-derived CDR1 and CDR2 are ENHRY and SYGVKD. This CDR3 contains 15 residues. V was pared by 4 bases and J by 5 bases, with 4 bases of the junction left unmatched. The CDR3 protein is CAISGLAGAQDTQYF. CDR3 nucleotide sequence: TGTGCCATCAGTGGACTAGCGGGAGCCCAAGATACGCAGTATTTT.